This T cell receptor (beta chain) was captured in a study of blood T cell repertoires in COVID-19. Study summary: Some COVID-19 samples were acute and others convalescent; all came from the United States, Italy and Spain. In each case, the material was cDNA or gDNA derived from T cells, B-cell-depleted T cells, or PBMCs.

Source study methods: The assay estimated nucleated cells by amplifying reference gene primers. Sequencing was performed with immunoSEQ multiplex PCR; in TCRdb, only in-frame clones are kept and a portion is missing. V and J calls and clone size are given by that table; D and trimming were obtained from the DNA. The sample has about 270,000 clones, roughly 86% seen once. The CDR3 length is 17 residues. The V segment lost 1 base and the J segment 5 bases; nucleotides outside the gene matches: 9. The germline CDR1 and CDR2 sequences are LGHDT and YNNKEL (reference sequence). The sample taken for sequencing was peripheral blood. The rearrangement uses TRBV3-1 (or the pseudogene TRBV3-2) and TRBJ2-4; 9 bases match TRBD2. The clonotype comes from a man in his forties or fifties with active or convalescent COVID-19. Written as DNA, the CDR3 is TGTGCCAGCAGCCAAGCGCCGGGAAAGCGGGGGGAAAACATTCAGTACTTC. Its translation is CASSQAPGKRGENIQYF.